This T cell receptor beta chain emerged from a study of blood T cell repertoires in COVID-19 (dated by TCRdb to between 2020 and 2021). Regarding the research as a whole: The collaborator samples originated in the United States, Italy and Spain and spanned the acute and convalescent phases of COVID-19. The prospective study material was composed of cDNA or gDNA derived from T cells, B-cell-depleted T cells, or PBMCs. The dataset comprised deeply sampled blood TCRbeta repertoires from subjects exposed to, actively infected with, or recovered from COVID-19. The repertoires were made available in a free public database intended to serve as a resource for research on the immune response to SARS-CoV-2. Samples came from the ongoing ImmuneRACE study (first 160 participants) plus 1,254 subjects from 6 global collaborators. A de-identified subject ID, COVID-19 status, age in years and sex were almost always included in the sample metadata. Where available, HLA class I and class II types were taken from metadata supplied by the sample provider and were not determined by assay-based typing.

TCRbeta CDR3 regions were amplified from genomic DNA by means of the immunoSEQ Assay, a bias-controlled multiplex PCR. In the paper's pipeline: Within the assay, amplification of reference gene primers was used to estimate how many nucleated cells each sample contained. To quantify the absolute abundance of each unique TCRbeta CDR3 rearrangement, sequence reads were collapsed and filtered. For each sample, productive Simpson clonality was calculated by taking the square root of Simpson's diversity index across productive rearrangements. TCRdb obtained this table from immuneACCESS and retained in-frame rearrangements with V and J assigned. These tables miss some clones; where compared with another copy, unresolved V genes account for less than half of the shortfall, and the remainder is unexplained. V and J calls plus clone size are reproduced from that table; the DNA served to infer D and trimming. Present in this sample are over 300,000 clones, roughly nine tenths of which were seen just once. The ten most abundant clones make up 6.4% of the sample.

The paper's findings and limits, for the study overall: The quantity of clinical and demographic metadata differed by source and by participant and was supplied without curation.

A word on this clone: There is no known antigen for this receptor. No base-level quality is on record; no much larger clone is a single base apart.

A second Seattle source provided samples from volunteer blood donors who had recovered from COVID-19. The collaborating institutions used their own protocols to collect whole blood in K2EDTA tubes. Collaborator samples were shipped for TCRbeta analysis as frozen whole blood, isolated PBMCs, or DNA extracted from either sample type. Sequencing was carried out using peripheral blood. The TCR comes from a man younger than 30 who had recovered from COVID-19.

CDR3 protein: CASSLGLSPNEQFF. The DNA sequence is given as TGTGCCAGCAGCTTAGGTCTTAGCCCCAATGAGCAGTTCTTC. The rearrangement combines TRBV7-2 with TRBJ2-1; there is no confident call for the D gene. The CDR3 goes from the cysteine to the phenylalanine over 14 residues. CDR3 DNA is the only sequence kept; it has 42 bases, read in frame from the first base. From the germline V gene, CDR1 is SGHTA and CDR2 is FQGNSA. V is reduced by 1 base and J by 6 bases, leaving a spacing of 10 bases between them. Full variable domain (CDR3 extended with the reference TRBV7-2 and TRBJ2-1 proteins): GAGVSQSPSNKVTEKGKDVELRCDPISGHTALYWYRQSLGQGLEFLIYFQGNSAPDKSGLPSDRFSAERTGGSVSTLTIQRTQQEDSAVYLCASSLGLSPNEQFFGPGTRLTVL.